The 6 T cell receptor beta chains given below trace back to one sample, sequenced in a study of T cells expressing NK-cell markers. TCRdb re-called the 5' RACE reads and gives one entry per CDR3 protein, without DNA. In all, the sample yields 550,000 to 600,000 distinct CDR3 sequences. The sequencing sample was made of blood T cells: a sorted CD56 or NKG2C T cell subset, CD4+ or CD8+ T cells, or bulk PBMC T cells (not recorded which). Source of these receptors: a young man in good health.

CDR3 in amino acids: CASSLDLRRALNTDTQYF. The chain carries TRBV11-2 and TRBJ2-3; lacking DNA, the TRBD2 call made by TCRdb goes unchecked. The CDR3 is made up of 18 amino acids. Germline V gene sequence: CDR1 SGHAT, CDR2 FQNNGV.

V is TRBV30 and J is TRBJ2-1; as DNA is missing, the TRBD2 call by TCRdb cannot be tested. Germline CDR1 and CDR2: GTSNPN and SVGIG (reference sequence). CDR3 length: 15 amino acids. The CDR3 sequence is CAWSVGLVVPNEQFF.

The genes are TRBV6-1 and TRBJ2-7; TCRdb's D call, TRBD2, is unchecked because there is no DNA. CDR3 length: 15 amino acids. Germline lookup yields CDR1 MNHNS and CDR2 SASEGT. CDR3 residues: CASAHVSGDSYEQYF.

The chain couples TRBV10-3 to TRBJ2-3; TCRdb lists TRBD1, though no DNA is available to test this call. Germline V CDR1 and CDR2: ENHRY, SYGVKD. The CDR3 sequence is 15 residues long. CDR3 in amino acids: CAISDTGTPTDTQYF.

The gene calls are TRBV29-1 and TRBJ2-5; TCRdb names TRBD2, which stays unverified in the absence of DNA. Germline CDR1 and CDR2: SQVTM and ANQGSEA. The CDR3 is 15 amino acids. CDR3: CSVELLAGEQETQYF.

The chain has TRBV30 and TRBJ2-1; lacking DNA, the TRBD1 call made by TCRdb goes unchecked. The CDR3 consists of 15 residues. Germline V lookup: CDR1 GTSNPN, CDR2 SVGIG (reference sequence). The CDR3: CAWSVAGQNYNEQFF.